A selection of T cell receptor beta chains follows, all from one sample in a study of T cells after yellow fever vaccination. TCRdb re-called the 5' RACE reads through MiXCR, storing one row per CDR3 protein. The sample consists of about 220,000 distinct CDR3 sequences, around 3.1% of them appearing once. The specimen was CD4+ T cells sorted from PBMCs, collected 10 days after the yellow fever booster vaccination. The origin of the receptors is a man aged 18 to 29 who received the YFV17D yellow fever vaccine. CDR3s include the opening cysteine and the closing phenylalanine or tryptophan. D genes are given only for firm matches. Clone sizes are given selectively: once, few, many, or a class where the clone is expanded.

abundance	d_gene	v_gene	j_gene	CDR3aa	CDR3nt
many	.	TRBV12-3/TRBV12-4	TRBJ2-1	CASSFGTGRPYNEQFF	TGTGCCAGCAGTTTTGGTACAGGGAGACCCTACAATGAGCAGTTCTTC
.	.	TRBV10-3	TRBJ1-4	CAISDLNEKLFF	TGTGCCATCAGTGACTTGAATGAAAAACTGTTTTTT
many	.	TRBV20-1	TRBJ2-3	CSAPNRRTSTDTQYF	TGCAGTGCCCCTAACAGGCGAACTAGCACAGATACGCAGTATTTT
.	TRBD2	TRBV6-4	TRBJ2-1	CASSGTSGTYNEQFF	TGTGCCAGCAGTGGGACTAGCGGAACCTACAATGAGCAGTTCTTC
many	.	TRBV29-1	TRBJ2-3	CSVRSNTQYF	TGCAGCGTACGCAGCAATACGCAGTATTTT
.	.	TRBV6-2/TRBV6-3	TRBJ1-5	CASSHWSTFNQPQHF	TGTGCCAGCAGCCACTGGTCGACGTTCAATCAGCCCCAGCATTTT
.	.	TRBV6-5	TRBJ1-3	CASSYSGALPRGNTIYF	TGTGCCAGCAGTTACTCGGGAGCTCTACCTCGGGGAAACACCATATATTTT
few	.	TRBV7-2	TRBJ2-2	CASSLRGVDTGELFF	TGTGCCAGCAGCTTAAGGGGGGTAGACACCGGGGAGCTGTTTTTT
few	TRBD1	TRBV7-2	TRBJ1-2	CASSSLQGRNGYTF	TGTGCCAGCAGCTCATTACAGGGGCGCAATGGCTACACCTTC
few	.	TRBV29-1	TRBJ1-1	CSVAPGGMGEAFF	TGCAGCGTTGCGCCGGGGGGGATGGGTGAAGCTTTCTTT
few	TRBD1	TRBV7-2	TRBJ1-2	CASSTYGQGAVGYTF	TGTGCCAGCAGTACCTACGGACAGGGGGCGGTTGGCTACACCTTC
few	TRBD1	TRBV9	TRBJ1-1	CASSVTGLMNTEAFF	TGTGCCAGCAGCGTGACAGGGCTCATGAACACTGAAGCTTTCTTT
many	.	TRBV12-3/TRBV12-4	TRBJ1-5	CASSLYGAQHF	TGTGCCAGCAGTTTATACGGAGCCCAGCATTTT
.	TRBD1	TRBV7-9	TRBJ1-4	CASRSGGEKLFF	TGTGCCAGCAGGTCAGGGGGAGAAAAACTGTTTTTT
many	.	TRBV6-2/TRBV6-3	TRBJ1-1	CASSDLGTTATTEAFF	TGTGCCAGCAGTGACCTTGGTACGACCGCTACCACTGAAGCTTTCTTT
.	.	TRBV18	TRBJ2-7	CASSPDGTYEQYF	TGTGCCAGCTCACCGGACGGAACCTACGAGCAGTACTTC
.	TRBD1	TRBV7-2	TRBJ1-1	CASSSIFRGLGNTEAFF	TGTGCCAGCAGCTCGATATTCAGGGGGCTGGGGAACACTGAAGCTTTCTTT
.	TRBD1	TRBV5-1	TRBJ2-7	CASSFGDRDSYEQYF	TGCGCCAGCAGCTTTGGCGACAGGGACTCCTACGAGCAGTACTTC
few	TRBD1	TRBV20-1	TRBJ1-1	CSARLTPGQGSFNTEAFF	TGCAGTGCTAGACTAACACCGGGACAGGGTTCTTTTAACACTGAAGCTTTCTTT
many	.	TRBV6-2/TRBV6-3	TRBJ2-5	CASSYSRAVLQETQYF	TGTGCCAGCAGTTACTCTAGGGCAGTACTCCAAGAGACCCAGTACTTC
.	.	TRBV5-1	TRBJ2-5	CASSFKETQYF	TGCGCCAGCAGCTTTAAAGAGACCCAGTACTTC
few	.	TRBV13	TRBJ2-2	CASSLLYTGELFF	TGTGCCAGCAGCTTACTTTATACCGGGGAGCTGTTTTTT